The next 8 T cell receptor beta chains were all read from a single sample in a study of cytomegalovirus exposure and HLA in healthy donors. PCR amplification relied on 60 Vbeta primers (plus 13 Jbeta primers). The data were produced by immunoSEQ multiplex PCR, yet TCRdb's version contains in-frame clones alone and is incomplete. The sample carries about 150,000 clones, around two thirds recorded once. Sample: PBMCs. The source of these receptors is a woman between 55 and 75 years old in good health and CMV-seropositive.

The chain couples TRBV5-1 to TRBJ2-1, with D perhaps matching TRBD2 (6 bases). Germline V CDR1 and CDR2: SGHRS, YFSETQ. Trimming shortened V by 4 bases and J by 6 bases, and 11 bases separated the two germline ends. The CDR3 is 13 residues long. The CDR3 sequence: CASSRQTSNEQFF. CDR3 DNA sequence: TGCGCCAGCAGCCGGCAGACTAGCAATGAGCAGTTCTTC.

Only one count was recorded for this clone. This chain links TRBV6-1 with TRBJ2-7, with D uncertain. This CDR3 is built from 9 residues. Germline CDR1 reads MNHNS; CDR2 reads SASEGT. V lost 10 bases and J lost 6, with 7 bases in between. The CDR3 region is CATPREQYF. The DNA of the CDR3 is TGTGCCACCCCGCGCGAGCAGTACTTC.

The chain links TRBV5-1 to TRBJ2-5, with D possibly TRBD2 on 6 matching bases. CDR1 SGHRS and CDR2 YFSETQ come from the germline V gene. The CDR3 sequence is 14 residues long. V was shortened by 4 bases and J by 5 bases, with 15 bases between the two germline ends. This CDR3 is CASSPEGLGETQYF. In nucleotides, the CDR3 is TGCGCCAGCAGCCCGGAGGGGTTAGGGGAGACCCAGTACTTC.

There are a few counts of this clone. V is TRBV7-9 and J is TRBJ2-2, with TRBD2 matching 7 bases. Trimming removed 2 bases from V and 6 bases from J; junction bases left unmatched: 3. The CDR3 runs 14 residues. The germline gives CDR1 SEHNR, CDR2 FQNEAQ (reference sequence). This CDR3 reads CASSLNLAAGELFF. As DNA, the CDR3 is TGTGCCAGCAGCTTAAATCTAGCGGCCGGGGAGCTGTTTTTT.

The rearrangement uses TRBV6-4 and TRBJ1-2; tentative D call: TRBD1 (5 bases). The CDR3 spans 18 residues. Germline assignment: CDR1 MRHNA and CDR2 SNTAGT. V was clipped by 7 bases and J by 2 bases, with 26 bases between them. The CDR3 reads CASKAPAGVSAPNYGYTF. CDR3 in DNA: TGTGCCAGCAAGGCCCCAGCGGGGGTATCGGCCCCCAACTATGGCTACACCTTC.

This chain uses TRBV7-9 with TRBJ2-1; 9 bases map to TRBD2. There are 15 residues in the CDR3. Germline values: CDR1 SEHNR, CDR2 FQNEAQ (reference sequence). V lost 5 bases, J lost 2 bases, and 4 bases stayed unmatched. The chain's CDR3 is CASSGSSGTYNEQFF. The CDR3 coding sequence is TGTGCCAGCAGCGGGTCTAGCGGGACCTACAATGAGCAGTTCTTC.

The CDR3 spells CATSREGGVGEKLFF. DNA for the CDR3: TGTGCCACCAGCAGAGAAGGGGGCGTAGGTGAAAAACTGTTTTTT. The V call is TRBV15, the J call TRBJ1-4, with 7 positions matching TRBD1. Unmatched junction bases numbered 5, after V lost 0 bases and J lost 7 bases. This CDR3 spans 15 amino acids. Per germline, CDR1 LNHNV and CDR2 YYDKDF (reference sequence).

CDR3 amino acids: CASSETSGGANVLTF. The CDR3 coding sequence is TGTGCCAGCAGCGAAACTAGCGGTGGGGCCAACGTCCTGACTTTC. The rearrangement uses TRBV9 and TRBJ2-6, with TRBD2 matching 8 bases. CDR3 length: 15 residues. Trimming at V came to 3 bases and at J to 3 bases, leaving 2 bases not matched to a gene. Germline lookup yields CDR1 SGDLS and CDR2 YYNGEE.